The 8 T cell receptor beta chains given below trace back to one sample, sequenced in a study of blood T cells in healthy people across ages. For the second PCR, which ran for 7 to 11 cycles, a sample-barcoded 5' primer and a J-beta primer mix were used. A single record per CDR3 protein comes from TCRdb applying MiXCR to the 5' RACE reads. The sample lists about 780,000 distinct CDR3 sequences, about 47% occurring once. Sequences were obtained from blood. The receptors here all came from a man older than 75 in good health.

The V call is TRBV18, the J call TRBJ2-5, with 8 bases matching TRBD2. Germline V gene sequence: CDR1 KGHSH, CDR2 LQKENI. The trim removed 4 bases at V and 0 bases at J, leaving 7 bases unmatched. The CDR3 is 16 residues long. The CDR3 region is CASSLPLAEYQETQYF. The CDR3 nucleotides read TGTGCCAGCTCACTCCCACTAGCGGAATACCAAGAGACCCAGTACTTC.

The chain has TRBV12-3 or TRBV12-4 and TRBJ2-5; no firm D call. Trimming pared 1 base from V and 11 bases from J, leaving 11 bases between. This CDR3 spans 12 amino acids. The DNA for the CDR3 is TGTGCCAGCAGTTTAGTGGGAATCCAGCAGTACTTC. Its protein product is CASSLVGIQQYF.

Of note for this clonotype: This may come from a read error, since a much larger clone is one base off. The rearrangement joins TRBV6-5 to TRBJ2-1, with a tentative D call TRBD1 (7 bases). Germline V gene sequence: CDR1 MNHEY, CDR2 SVGAGI. The CDR3 is made up of 16 amino acids. V shed 5 bases and J shed 7 bases, with 21 bases lying between them. CDR3 DNA: TGTGCCAGCAGTCCCCAGGGGGGATCCGGGTTAAATGAGCAGTTCTTC. It codes for CASSPQGGSGLNEQFF.

The genes are TRBV4-2 and TRBJ1-4; no reliable D call. The germline CDR1 and CDR2 sequences are LGHNA and YNFKEQ. With 1 base removed from V and 7 bases from J, the gap between germline ends came to 10 bases. This CDR3 spans 14 amino acids. Here the CDR3 reads CASSQGRAGEKLFF. CDR3 bases: TGTGCCAGCAGCCAAGGAAGGGCGGGTGAAAAACTGTTTTTT.

This clonotype was detected a few times. The V gene is TRBV27, the J gene TRBJ1-4; 8 positions match TRBD1. V shed 6 bases, J shed 8 bases, and the junction held 8 bases outside the gene matches. There are 14 residues in the CDR3. Germline CDR1 reads MNHEY; CDR2 reads SMNVEV (reference sequence). The CDR3 nucleotides read TGTGCCAGCAGCCGGACAGGGTTTCGCGAAAAACTGTTTTTT. Translating gives CASSRTGFREKLFF.

In its sample, this clonotype was seen once. The chain links TRBV20-1 to TRBJ2-5, with D possibly matching TRBD2 (6 bases). The CDR3 covers 15 residues. V gave up 3 bases and J gave up 1 base, with 15 bases separating them. Germline loops: CDR1 DFQATT, CDR2 SNEGSKA (reference sequence). For the CDR3, the DNA is TGCAGTGCTAGGACTCGGGAGATCCCCCAAGAGACCCAGTACTTC. It codes for CSARTREIPQETQYF.

The chain uses TRBV19 and TRBJ2-7, with TRBD2 as a possible D gene (5 bases). V gave up 4 bases and J gave up 3 bases, with 13 bases separating them. The CDR3 runs 14 residues. CDR1 is LNHDA and CDR2 is SQIVND in the germline V gene (reference sequence). The CDR3 region has the DNA TGTGCCAGTAGTAGCCGGGATAAGGTCTACGAGCAGTACTTC. It translates to CASSSRDKVYEQYF.

J is TRBJ1-2 and V is TRBV27, with a weak D call TRBD1 (6 bases). The germline V gene has CDR1 MNHEY and CDR2 SMNVEV (reference sequence). This CDR3 is built from 16 residues. Between the trimmed V and J ends, which lost 3 bases and 6 bases, there was a span of 20 bases. DNA of the CDR3: TGTGCCAGCAGTTTTACCGGGTACAGGGTCGGCGATGGCTACACCTTC. Residues: CASSFTGYRVGDGYTF.